A single sample gave rise to the 11 T cell receptor beta chains below, sequenced in a study of T cell changes during pregnancy in multiple sclerosis. The method was immunoSEQ multiplex PCR; TCRdb's version includes in-frame clones alone and lacks a portion of them. The sample gives tens of thousands of clones, roughly nine tenths of which show up once; about 3.1% is in the top ten. The sequencing used peripheral blood, collected in the first trimester of pregnancy. These receptors were collected from a female donor in good health, enrolled as a control in a pregnancy study.

The CDR3 region has the DNA TGTGCCAGCAGCTTAGGCGCTGGGACAAACTATGGCTACACCTTC. This encodes CASSLGAGTNYGYTF. This chain joins TRBV11-2 and TRBJ1-2, with D possibly matching TRBD1 (6 bases). Trimming pared 1 base from V and 2 bases from J, leaving 11 bases between. CDR3 length equals 15 residues. Germline V gives CDR1 SGHAT, CDR2 FQNNGV.

This chain uses TRBV23-1 with TRBJ1-3; D not certain. TRBV23-1 is an ORF, and what it does is uncertain. Trimming took off 0 bases at V and 1 base at J, with 7 bases between the two ends. This CDR3 is built from 15 residues. The CDR3 region has the DNA TGCGCCAGCAGTCAATCCCGCGGATCTGGAAACACCATATATTTT. It specifies CASSQSRGSGNTIYF.

The V gene is TRBV6-1, the J gene TRBJ2-7, with TRBD1 as a possible D gene (6 bases). The CDR3 length is 13 residues. Trimming removed 4 bases at V and 1 base at J, with 8 bases between. Germline loops: CDR1 MNHNS, CDR2 SASEGT. The CDR3 DNA reads TGTGCCAGCAGTGCACAGGGATCCTACGAGCAGTACTTC. Its translation is CASSAQGSYEQYF.

V usage is TRBV7-2 and J usage is TRBJ1-2; D perhaps matches TRBD1 (6 bases). CDR1 is SGHTA, CDR2 FQGNSA, per germline. V was trimmed by 3 bases and J by 8 bases, leaving 19 bases between them. The CDR3 is 15 residues long. CDR3 bases: TGTGCCAGCAGCTTGGAATTGGCAGGGGCCCTCGGCTACACCTTC. It is translated as CASSLELAGALGYTF.

The CDR3 bases are TGTGCCAGCAGTGAATCGTCGGGACAGGGAAGGGAAAAACTGTTTTTT. Residues: CASSESSGQGREKLFF. V and J are TRBV6-1 and TRBJ1-4; 9 bases fit TRBD1. Germline trimming cut 2 bases from V and 8 bases from J; bases unmatched to any gene: 9. This CDR3 has 16 amino acids. Germline lookup yields CDR1 MNHNS and CDR2 SASEGT.

V usage is TRBV14 and J usage is TRBJ1-1; D uncertain. The CDR3 contains 13 residues. Trimming took 1 base from V and 1 from J, leaving 4 bases between them. CDR1 is SGHDN, CDR2 FVKESK, per germline. Here the CDR3 reads CASSQGANTEAFF. The CDR3 nucleotides read TGTGCCAGCAGCCAAGGGGCGAACACTGAAGCTTTCTTT.

The chain combines TRBV7-2 with TRBJ2-1; 12 nucleotides align to TRBD1. This CDR3 region has 15 residues. The V and J ends lost 1 base and 6 bases, in that order; junction bases with no gene match: 1. The germline V gene encodes CDR1 SGHTA and CDR2 FQGNSA. The CDR3 bases are TGTGCCAGCAGCTTAGTGGGACAGGGGGCCAATGAGCAGTTCTTC. Its translation is CASSLVGQGANEQFF. The whole variable domain, remainder taken from reference TRBV7-2 and TRBJ2-1, is GAGVSQSPSNKVTEKGKDVELRCDPISGHTALYWYRQSLGQGLEFLIYFQGNSAPDKSGLPSDRFSAERTGGSVSTLTIQRTQQEDSAVYLCASSLVGQGANEQFFGPGTRLTVL.

With respect to this clone: Distinct nucleotide sequences in the sample also encode this CDR3. The chain carries TRBV7-2 and TRBJ2-1; 7 positions agree with TRBD2. The trim removed 5 bases at V and 3 bases at J, leaving 4 bases unmatched. The germline V gene encodes CDR1 SGHTA and CDR2 FQGNSA. The CDR3 length is 14 residues. CDR3 amino acids: CASSPPGGYNEQFF. DNA of the CDR3: TGTGCCAGCAGCCCACCGGGGGGCTACAATGAGCAGTTCTTC.

This chain connects TRBV6-5 to TRBJ2-7, with 11 bases matching TRBD2. V shed 6 bases and J 3 bases; nucleotides not matched to a gene: 4. The CDR3 has 14 amino acids. Germline V gene lookup returns CDR1 MNHEY and CDR2 SVGAGI. CDR3 sequence reads: CASRQLAGVYEQYF. Here the CDR3 DNA reads TGTGCCAGCAGACAACTAGCGGGGGTCTACGAGCAGTACTTC.

This clone occurred once. V is TRBV4-3 and J is TRBJ2-7; 7 positions match TRBD2. Germline-derived CDR1 and CDR2 are LGHNA and YSLEER. V lost 1 base, J lost 2 bases, and 8 bases stayed unmatched. The CDR3 sequence is 16 residues long. The CDR3 bases are TGCGCCAGCAGCCAAGCCCTGTTGGGGGGGACCTACGAGCAGTACTTC. It codes for CASSQALLGGTYEQYF.

The chain has TRBV5-1 and TRBJ2-5, with 9 bases fitting TRBD2. The CDR3 runs to 16 residues. Losses at the gene ends were 6 bases for V and 2 bases for J; bases not matched to a gene: 11. CDR1 and CDR2 from the germline V gene are SGHRS and YFSETQ. The CDR3 nucleotides read TGCGCCAGCACTCCCCCGGGGCTAGCGGGGCAAGAGACCCAGTACTTC. This codes for CASTPPGLAGQETQYF.